The present T cell receptor beta chain was sequenced within a study of siplizumab effects on memory and regulatory T cells. Study conclusions and caveats: The naive T cell population seemed more diverse than memory cells and seemed a major contributor to the alloresponse. Naive or memory phenotype was unassignable for roughly 75-95% of proliferating CD4+ or CD8+ clones.

Assay: immunoSEQ multiplex PCR; the TCRdb copy retains only in-frame clones and omits some. The table shows tens of thousands of clones, with about 96% occurring only once. Germline CDR1 and CDR2: SGHTA and FQGNSA. Between the trimmed V and J ends, which lost 4 bases and 4 bases, there was a span of 10 bases. CDR3 length: 13 amino acids. A note on this clone: The antigen remains unidentified.

The chain combines TRBV7-2 with TRBJ1-1; tentatively, D is TRBD1 (6 bases). The clonotype originates from a human donor in good health. Sequencing used naive CD4+ T cells sorted from blood. The CDR3 nucleotides read TGTGCCAGCAGCTCCGAGACAGGCACTGAAGCTTTCTTT. Amino acids: CASSSETGTEAFF.